A single T cell receptor (beta chain) is shown here with its context. CDR1 is SNHLY, CDR2 FYNNEI, per germline. Trimming removed 5 bases from V and 0 bases from J, with 10 bases in between. This CDR3 spans 15 amino acids. The data are from a study of blood T cell repertoires in COVID-19. Study in general: Some COVID-19 samples were acute and others convalescent; all came from the United States, Italy and Spain.

This table comes from immunoSEQ multiplex PCR, and its TCRdb copy is limited to in-frame clones, with some not included. Among under 250,000 clones, 82% were seen once, and the ten largest hold more than 3%. Those who participated ranged in age from about 18 to 89 years and resided in approximately 23 US areas. Assignment of participants to cohorts was predicated upon participant-reported clinical history. Donors of Cohort 3 who recovered were those that had two negative PCRs, clearance, or symptom resolution. This TCR was recovered from a woman aged 60 to 75 who had recovered from COVID-19. The material sequenced was PBMCs or T cells enriched from blood (not recorded which). The rearrangement uses TRBV2 and TRBJ1-4, with D hard to call. The CDR3 reads CASSWSSSTNEKLFF. CDR3 sequence (DNA): TGTGCCAGCAGTTGGAGCTCTTCAACTAATGAAAAACTGTTTTTT.